A single sample gave rise to the 10 T cell receptor beta chains below, sequenced in a study of identical twins. TCRdb itself ran the 5' RACE reads through MiXCR, one entry per CDR3 protein. Of some 1,700,000 distinct CDR3 sequences listed, about 32% are singletons. Specimen: cord blood. Receptors originate from a newborn girl in good health.

V usage is TRBV9 and J usage is TRBJ2-2; D is uncertain. The length of the CDR3 is 12 residues. CDR1 and CDR2 from the germline V gene are SGDLS and YYNGEE. Trimming removed 6 bases at V and 4 bases at J, with 7 bases between. CDR3 amino acids: CASMRRTGELFF. The CDR3 DNA reads TGTGCCAGCATGAGGCGCACCGGGGAGCTGTTTTTT.

The rearrangement joins TRBV10-3 to TRBJ1-1; 7 nucleotides agree with TRBD1. Trimming cost V 4 bases and J 3 bases; bases outside gene matches: 8. The CDR3 has 15 residues. Germline assignment: CDR1 ENHRY and CDR2 SYGVKD. The CDR3: CAISGQGGVDTEAFF. The CDR3 nucleotides are TGTGCCATCAGTGGACAGGGAGGGGTTGACACTGAAGCTTTCTTT.

The rearrangement joins TRBV19 to TRBJ2-3; D may be TRBD1 or TRBD2 (5 bases each). Germline V gene lookup returns CDR1 LNHDA and CDR2 SQIVND (reference sequence). The CDR3 has 13 amino acids. The V end lost 0 bases, the J end lost 5 bases, and 6 bases lay between the germline ends. CDR3 amino acids: CASSIDGGDTQYF. CDR3 sequence (DNA): TGTGCCAGTAGTATAGATGGGGGAGATACGCAGTATTTT.

The chain uses TRBV20-1 and TRBJ2-7; 7 bases agree with TRBD2. Trimming removed 5 bases from V and 7 bases from J; junction bases left unmatched: 2. The germline gives CDR1 DFQATT, CDR2 SNEGSKA (reference sequence). The CDR3 is made up of 10 amino acids. CDR3 amino acids: CSALLAEQYF. DNA of the CDR3: TGCAGTGCTTTACTAGCGGAGCAGTACTTC.

This clonotype was observed a few times. This sequence joins TRBV7-9 and TRBJ1-2; TRBD1 might be the D (6 bases). The germline V gene encodes CDR1 SEHNR and CDR2 FQNEAQ (reference sequence). The germline V and J ends were trimmed by 6 bases and 6 bases, with 14 bases remaining between them. This CDR3 region has 13 residues. In nucleotides, the CDR3 is TGTGCCAGCAGTAAGCAGGGGATCCATGGCTACACCTTC. The encoded protein is CASSKQGIHGYTF.

This clonotype came up a few times. This chain joins TRBV7-7 and TRBJ2-1; D call uncertain. Trimming left V 1 base short and J 2 bases short, with 12 bases between. This CDR3 region has 16 residues. Germline assignment: CDR1 SSHAT and CDR2 FNYEAQ (reference sequence). The CDR3 DNA reads as TGTGCCAGCAGCTTAGTTTGTTCGCCTCCCTACAATGAGCAGTTCTTC. Protein sequence: CASSLVCSPPYNEQFF.

This clonotype was seen only a few times. J is TRBJ2-3 and V is TRBV3-1; 9 bases align to TRBD2. Germline loops: CDR1 LGHDT, CDR2 YNNKEL (reference sequence). The CDR3 is made up of 15 amino acids. The junction had 4 bases not matched to a gene; V was cut back by 3 bases and J by 3 bases. The CDR3 reads CASSQISGSTDTQYF. CDR3 coding DNA: TGTGCCAGCAGCCAGATTAGCGGGAGTACAGATACGCAGTATTTT.

The CDR3 region is CASSRIAGAYNEQFF. CDR3 sequence (DNA): TGTGCCAGCAGCCGCATAGCGGGGGCCTACAATGAGCAGTTCTTC. The genes are TRBV11-2 and TRBJ2-1; 9 bases match TRBD2. Germline V CDR1 and CDR2: SGHAT, FQNNGV. The V segment lost 5 bases and the J segment 2 bases; nucleotides outside the gene matches: 4. The CDR3 runs 15 residues.

V and J are TRBV5-6 and TRBJ2-7; D uncertain. Trimming took 0 bases from V and 7 from J, leaving 20 bases between them. The CDR3 contains 16 residues. Germline CDR1 and CDR2: SGHDT and YYEEEE. DNA for the CDR3: TGTGCCAGCAGCTTGGTTAAGTCAGCCCTATGCAATGAGCAGTACTTC. This translates into CASSLVKSALCNEQYF.

This clonotype turned up a few times. A junction boundary mismatches the germline segment, possibly from a read error. J is TRBJ2-1 and V is TRBV20-1; 7 positions agree with TRBD2. The CDR3 totals 15 residues. CDR1 and CDR2 (germline): DFQATT, SNEGSKA (reference sequence). The CDR3 here is CSARDFAGVYNEQFF. The CDR3 nucleotides are TGCAGTGCGAGAGATTTTGCGGGGGTATACAATGAGCAGTTCTTC.